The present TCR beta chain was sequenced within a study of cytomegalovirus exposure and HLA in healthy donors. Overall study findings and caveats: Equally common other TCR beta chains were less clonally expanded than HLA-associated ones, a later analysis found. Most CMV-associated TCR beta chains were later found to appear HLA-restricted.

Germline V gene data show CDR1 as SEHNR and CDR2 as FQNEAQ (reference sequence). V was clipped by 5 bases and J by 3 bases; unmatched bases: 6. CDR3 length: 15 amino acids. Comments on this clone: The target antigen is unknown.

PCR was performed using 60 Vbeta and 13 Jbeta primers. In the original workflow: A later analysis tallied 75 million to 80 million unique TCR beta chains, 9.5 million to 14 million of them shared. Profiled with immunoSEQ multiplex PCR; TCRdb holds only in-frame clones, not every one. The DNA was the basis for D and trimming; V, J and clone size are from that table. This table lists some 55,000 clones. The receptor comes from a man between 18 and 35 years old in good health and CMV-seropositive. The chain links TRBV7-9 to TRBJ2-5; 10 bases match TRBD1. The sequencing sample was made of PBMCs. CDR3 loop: CASSPQGTGEETQYF. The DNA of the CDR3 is TGTGCCAGCAGCCCACAGGGGACAGGGGAAGAGACCCAGTACTTC.